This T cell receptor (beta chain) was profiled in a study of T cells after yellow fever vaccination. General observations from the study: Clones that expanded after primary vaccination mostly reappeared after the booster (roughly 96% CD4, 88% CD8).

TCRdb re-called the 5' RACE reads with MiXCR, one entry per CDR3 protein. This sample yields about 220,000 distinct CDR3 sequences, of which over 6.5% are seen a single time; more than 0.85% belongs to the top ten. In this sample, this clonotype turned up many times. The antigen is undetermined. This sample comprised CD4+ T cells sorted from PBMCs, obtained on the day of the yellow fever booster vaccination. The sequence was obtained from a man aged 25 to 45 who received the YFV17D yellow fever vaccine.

CDR3 region: CASSLSLNLLNTGELFF. In DNA form, the CDR3 reads TGTGCCAGCAGCTTAAGCTTGAACTTATTAAACACCGGGGAGCTGTTTTTT. J is TRBJ2-2 and V is TRBV7-2; D ambiguous. This CDR3 has 17 residues. Germline V gene lookup returns CDR1 SGHTA and CDR2 FQGNSA. V was shortened by 2 bases and J by 2 bases, with 15 bases between the two germline ends. The whole variable domain, remainder taken from reference TRBV7-2 and TRBJ2-2, is GAGVSQSPSNKVTEKGKDVELRCDPISGHTALYWYRQSLGQGLEFLIYFQGNSAPDKSGLPSDRFSAERTGGSVSTLTIQRTQQEDSAVYLCASSLSLNLLNTGELFFGEGSRLTVL.